This T cell receptor (beta chain) came from a study of blood T cells in healthy people across ages. Primed by a sample-barcoded 5' primer and a J-beta primer mix, a second PCR proceeded for about 6 to 12 cycles. Each cDNA was tagged by a template-switch adaptor containing 12 random nucleotides. TCRdb re-called the 5' RACE reads through MiXCR, storing one row per CDR3 protein. The table includes some 730,000 distinct CDR3 sequences, over 20% detected once. CDR3 length equals 13 residues. Trimming removed 8 bases from V and 7 bases from J; junction bases left unmatched: 8. What was sequenced was blood. The chain couples TRBV12-3 or TRBV12-4 to TRBJ2-1, with 7 bases lining up with TRBD1. The receptor was isolated from a man between 65 and 85 years old in good health. Here the CDR3 reads CASVTGLWNEQFF. The CDR3 DNA sequence: TGTGCCAGCGTGACAGGGCTTTGGAATGAGCAGTTCTTC.